A single sample gave rise to the 32 T cell receptor beta chains below, sequenced in a study of response to subunit inactivated influenza vaccine. TCRdb reanalysed the RT-PCR reads using MiXCR and keeps one entry per CDR3 protein. The sample records more than 600,000 distinct CDR3 sequences, approximately 17% being singletons. The sample here was PBMCs from blood, taken 5 days after vaccination. The receptors shown here come from a man aged 50 or older who received an inactivated influenza vaccine.

This clonotype showed up just a few times. V gene TRBV3-1 combines with J gene TRBJ2-1; unclear D gene. Germline CDR1 is LGHDT and CDR2 is YNNKEL (reference sequence). The CDR3 is 13 amino acids. V lost 3 bases to trimming and J lost 6 bases, with 9 bases between them. DNA of the CDR3: TGTGCCAGCAGCCAGGCTATAGGCAATGAGCAGTTCTTC. Its translation: CASSQAIGNEQFF.

The chain couples TRBV30 to TRBJ2-3, with D hard to call. The CDR3 runs 14 residues. From germline, CDR1 is GTSNPN and CDR2 SVGIG (reference sequence). V lost 2 bases, J lost 2 bases, and 11 bases lay in between. The CDR3 is CAWSLLRNTDTQYF. CDR3 nucleotide sequence: TGTGCCTGGAGTCTCTTGCGAAACACAGATACGCAGTATTTT.

This clonotype was observed a handful of times. The V call is TRBV28, the J call TRBJ2-5; no clear D gene. CDR1 MDHEN and CDR2 SYDVKM come from the germline V gene. The CDR3 consists of 13 residues. Trimming stripped 3 bases from V and 2 bases from J, with 7 bases between. CDR3 loop: CASSFAPQETQYF. The CDR3 region has the DNA TGTGCCAGCAGTTTCGCACCTCAAGAGACCCAGTACTTC.

At least ten counts were recorded for this clonotype. In DNA, the CDR3 is TGCGCCAGCCATCCGGACGGTTCGAACACTGAAGCTTTCTTT. Protein product: CASHPDGSNTEAFF. This chain joins TRBV5-1 and TRBJ1-1; the D is unclear. This CDR3 has 14 residues. Germline V gene sequence: CDR1 SGHRS, CDR2 YFSETQ. Trimming cost V 7 bases and J 1 base, with 14 bases left between them.

This sequence joins TRBV20-1 and TRBJ1-4; D ambiguous. V was clipped by 0 bases and J by 7 bases, with 15 bases between them. The CDR3 totals 15 residues. CDR1 and CDR2 (germline): DFQATT, SNEGSKA (reference sequence). The CDR3 sequence is CSARDPRGLLEKLFF. In nucleotides, the CDR3 is TGCAGTGCTAGAGATCCCCGAGGGTTACTTGAAAAACTGTTTTTT.

This chain connects TRBV9 to TRBJ2-3, with D hard to call. The CDR3 covers 14 residues. V was clipped by 0 bases and J by 5 bases, with 10 bases between them. Germline CDR1 is SGDLS and CDR2 is YYNGEE. The chain's CDR3 is CASSVALNGDTQYF. In nucleotides, the CDR3 is TGTGCCAGCAGCGTAGCTCTCAACGGAGATACGCAGTATTTT.

This clonotype was observed a few times. This rearrangement joins TRBV4-2 to TRBJ2-1; 7 nucleotides agree with TRBD2. This CDR3 contains 16 residues. Germline CDR1 reads LGHNA; CDR2 reads YNFKEQ. Unmatched junction bases numbered 11, after V lost 4 bases and J lost 5 bases. The CDR3 region has the DNA TGTGCCAGCAGCCTCTCAGGCGGGAGAAGGGACAATGAGCAGTTCTTC. Translating it yields CASSLSGGRRDNEQFF.

This clonotype was seen ten or more times. The chain carries TRBV12-3 or TRBV12-4 and TRBJ1-1; TRBD1 agrees at 7 bases. The CDR3 has 12 residues. The V and J ends lost 2 bases and 11 bases, in that order; junction bases with no gene match: 5. The CDR3 loop reads CASSLTQGEAFF. CDR3 bases: TGTGCCAGCAGTTTAACCCAGGGGGAGGCTTTCTTT.

This clonotype was observed a few times. V usage is TRBV5-1 and J usage is TRBJ2-7, with a tentative D call TRBD1 (5 bases). The V end was cut by 4 bases, the J end by 3 bases, with 14 bases between. The CDR3 has 14 residues. Germline V gives CDR1 SGHRS, CDR2 YFSETQ. The CDR3 DNA sequence: TGCGCCAGCAGCACCCAGACAGCCTACTACGAGCAGTACTTC. Encoded protein: CASSTQTAYYEQYF.

A few counts support this clonotype. The rearrangement uses TRBV20-1 and TRBJ2-5; D gene ambiguous. This CDR3 region has 14 residues. Trimming removed 2 bases at V and 5 bases at J, with 15 bases between. Germline assignment: CDR1 DFQATT and CDR2 SNEGSKA (reference sequence). The CDR3 reads CSARKTPTGETQYF. CDR3 sequence (DNA): TGCAGTGCTAGAAAGACTCCAACCGGGGAGACCCAGTACTTC.

The chain has TRBV7-9 and TRBJ1-6; D may be TRBD1 (5 bases). V dropped 5 bases and J dropped 10 bases, with 18 bases sitting between them. CDR3 length: 15 residues. Germline assignment: CDR1 SEHNR and CDR2 FQNEAQ (reference sequence). The CDR3 sequence is CASSPMKGPRSPLHF. The CDR3 nucleotides are TGTGCCAGCAGCCCCATGAAGGGACCGCGATCACCCCTCCACTTT.

This clonotype was observed a few times. The gene calls are TRBV12-3 or TRBV12-4 and TRBJ1-2; D gene unclear. V lost 1 base and J 4 bases, leaving 7 bases between the germline ends. The CDR3 is made up of 13 amino acids. CDR3 coding DNA: TGTGCCAGCAGTTTAGAGTCAGCCTATGGCTACACCTTC. Translated, it gives CASSLESAYGYTF.

The CDR3 spells CASSLFATLKPNEQFF. The CDR3 DNA reads as TGTGCCAGCAGTTTATTCGCCACTCTGAAGCCCAATGAGCAGTTCTTC. V usage is TRBV28 and J usage is TRBJ2-1; no definite D call. This CDR3 is 16 amino acids long. Germline-derived CDR1 and CDR2 are MDHEN and SYDVKM. Trimming stripped 1 base from V and 6 bases from J, with 16 bases between.

V usage is TRBV2 and J usage is TRBJ2-1; 9 bases are a match to TRBD2. There are 15 residues in the CDR3. The trim removed 4 bases at V and 9 bases at J, leaving 10 bases unmatched. The germline CDR1 and CDR2 sequences are SNHLY and FYNNEI. Here the CDR3 DNA reads TGTGCCAGCAGTGCCAGTGGGCTAGCGGGGCCTGAGCAGTTCTTC. It is translated as CASSASGLAGPEQFF. Supplemented by reference TRBV2 and TRBJ2-1, the full variable domain reads EPEVTQTPSHQVTQMGQEVILRCVPISNHLYFYWYRQILGQKVEFLVSFYNNEISEKSEIFDDQFSVERPDGSNFTLKIRSTKLEDSAMYFCASSASGLAGPEQFFGPGTRLTVL.

The chain links TRBV7-9 to TRBJ1-1; D might be TRBD1 (6 bases). V was trimmed by 4 bases and J by 6 bases, leaving 15 bases between them. Germline-derived CDR1 and CDR2 are SEHNR and FQNEAQ (reference sequence). The CDR3 consists of 14 residues. The CDR3 is CASSSVGGAAEAFF. The CDR3 DNA follows: TGTGCCAGCAGCTCAGTGGGGGGGGCCGCTGAAGCTTTCTTT. Variable domain in full (rest from reference TRBV7-9 and TRBJ1-1): DTGVSQNPRHKITKRGQNVTFRCDPISEHNRLYWYRQTLGQGPEFLTYFQNEAQLEKSRLLSDRFSAERPKGSFSTLEIQRTEQGDSAMYLCASSSVGGAAEAFFGQGTRLTVV.

The chain carries TRBV10-3 and TRBJ2-7, with 10 bases that match TRBD2. V was clipped by 8 bases and J by 3 bases; unmatched bases: 1. CDR1 ENHRY and CDR2 SYGVKD come from the germline V gene. The CDR3 extends over 12 amino acids. CDR3 nucleotide sequence: TGTGCCATCGGACTAGCGGACTACGAGCAGTACTTC. Translating it yields CAIGLADYEQYF.

V and J are TRBV4-2 and TRBJ2-1; 15 nucleotides agree with TRBD2. The CDR3 sequence is 18 residues long. Germline V gene lookup returns CDR1 LGHNA and CDR2 YNFKEQ. J lost 7 bases, V lost 4 bases, and 11 bases had no gene match. The CDR3 DNA is TGTGCCAGCAGCCTCATGAAGGGACTAGCGGGAGGTCGGAATGAGCAGTTCTTC. Amino acid sequence: CASSLMKGLAGGRNEQFF.

The gene calls are TRBV24-1 and TRBJ2-1; no definite D call. V dropped 4 bases and J dropped 1 base, with 10 bases sitting between them. Germline lookup yields CDR1 KGHDR and CDR2 SFDVKD. The CDR3 covers 15 residues. In DNA form, the CDR3 reads TGTGCCACCAGTGAGGCCCCCGGATCCTACAATGAGCAGTTCTTC. Translating it yields CATSEAPGSYNEQFF.

This clonotype has more than one count but fewer than ten. The chain combines TRBV20-1 with TRBJ2-3, with 10 positions matching TRBD2. V dropped 3 bases and J dropped 7; count of bases not matched to a gene: 16. Germline loops: CDR1 DFQATT, CDR2 SNEGSKA (reference sequence). The CDR3 is 17 amino acids. In DNA form, the CDR3 reads TGCAGTGCTAGGACCCTCCGGGCAGCGGGGGGGTCACATACGCAGTATTTT. Its protein is CSARTLRAAGGSHTQYF.

This clonotype was seen more than once but under ten times. V gene TRBV20-1 combines with J gene TRBJ2-7, with a tentative D call TRBD1 (7 bases). Trimming shortened V by 0 bases and J by 3 bases, and 12 bases separated the two germline ends. CDR1 and CDR2 (germline): DFQATT, SNEGSKA (reference sequence). This CDR3 is 14 amino acids long. In DNA form, the CDR3 reads TGCAGTGCTAGAGATGGAGGGGGCGGCTACGAGCAGTACTTC. Protein sequence: CSARDGGGGYEQYF.

The V and J genes are TRBV10-3 and TRBJ2-1; D gene ambiguous. Germline assignment: CDR1 ENHRY and CDR2 SYGVKD. The CDR3 runs 12 residues. Trimming cost V 2 bases and J 7 bases, with 6 bases left between them. The CDR3 sequence is CAISELRNEQFF. The CDR3 DNA follows: TGTGCCATCAGTGAGCTGAGAAATGAGCAGTTCTTC.

This clonotype was seen only a few times. The gene calls are TRBV20-1 and TRBJ2-3; 11 nucleotides match TRBD2. V lost 5 bases and J lost 5; bases outside the gene matches: 9. This CDR3 contains 15 residues. CDR1 is DFQATT and CDR2 is SNEGSKA in the germline V gene (reference sequence). This CDR3 reads CSADLAGGRGDTQYF. The CDR3 DNA is TGCAGTGCTGACTTAGCGGGGGGGCGAGGAGATACGCAGTATTTT.

This chain uses TRBV12-3 or TRBV12-4 with TRBJ1-5, with 8 bases that match TRBD1. CDR3 length: 15 amino acids. Unmatched junction bases numbered 4, after V lost 3 bases and J lost 3 bases. Written as DNA, the CDR3 is TGTGCCAGCAGTTTCGGCAGGGGGCCCAATCAGCCCCAGCATTTT. Its translation: CASSFGRGPNQPQHF.

Points on this clonotype: This may be a read error, as it is one base from a much larger clone. This chain connects TRBV12-3 or TRBV12-4 to TRBJ1-1; TRBD1 matches 11 bases. The CDR3 covers 13 residues. The V segment lost 5 bases and the J segment 8 bases; nucleotides outside the gene matches: 4. This CDR3 is CASSHGQGAEAFF. The CDR3 DNA reads TGTGCCAGCAGTCACGGACAGGGGGCGGAAGCTTTCTTT.

Only a few counts were recorded for this clonotype. The chain is built from TRBV6-6 and TRBJ2-5; perhaps TRBD2 as D (5 bases). Germline CDR1 is MNHNY and CDR2 is SVGAGI (reference sequence). V lost 7 bases and J lost 5, with 14 bases in between. CDR3 size: 13 residues. The CDR3 DNA reads TGTGCCAGCACCCCACCGGGGTCGGAGACCCAGTACTTC. Protein sequence: CASTPPGSETQYF.

A few counts support this clonotype. The V gene is TRBV20-1, the J gene TRBJ2-1, with 10 bases aligning to TRBD2. V was pared by 6 bases and J by 4 bases, with 6 bases of the junction left unmatched. Germline CDR1 is DFQATT and CDR2 is SNEGSKA (reference sequence). The CDR3 is 14 residues long. In DNA, the CDR3 is TGCAGTGCCATTCTAGCGGGGGAGTACAATGAGCAGTTCTTC. Translation: CSAILAGEYNEQFF.

V and J are TRBV7-2 and TRBJ1-2, with a weak D call TRBD1 (5 bases). The CDR3 sequence is 14 residues long. From germline, CDR1 is SGHTA and CDR2 FQGNSA. The V gene lost 3 bases and the J gene lost 4 bases, with 12 bases spanning the gap. CDR3: CASSFQGSAYGYTF. CDR3 nucleotides: TGTGCCAGCAGCTTCCAGGGCTCCGCCTATGGCTACACCTTC. The full variable domain, completed using reference TRBV7-2 and TRBJ1-2, is GAGVSQSPSNKVTEKGKDVELRCDPISGHTALYWYRQSLGQGLEFLIYFQGNSAPDKSGLPSDRFSAERTGGSVSTLTIQRTQQEDSAVYLCASSFQGSAYGYTFGSGTRLTVV.

This clonotype has only a few counts. This chain connects TRBV5-1 to TRBJ2-2, with unresolved D. This CDR3 contains 13 residues. Per germline, CDR1 SGHRS and CDR2 YFSETQ. Trimming removed 4 bases from V and 5 bases from J, with 9 bases in between. This chain's CDR3 is CASSPDSTGELFF. The CDR3 nucleotides read TGCGCCAGCAGCCCCGATAGTACCGGGGAGCTGTTTTTT.

This clonotype was recorded at least ten times. The junction departs from the called germline gene at one end, perhaps through a read error. The chain joins TRBV7-9 to TRBJ2-6, with D hard to call. The germline CDR1 and CDR2 sequences are SEHNR and FQNEAQ (reference sequence). This CDR3 region has 14 residues. This CDR3 reads CASSSRSGANVLTF. CDR3 bases: TGCGCCAGCAGCTCCCGTTCTGGGGCCAACGTCCTGACTTTC.

The chain links TRBV6-1 to TRBJ2-3, with TRBD2 matching over 10 bases. V shed 7 bases and J 6 bases; nucleotides not matched to a gene: 10. The V gene's germline CDR1 is MNHNS and CDR2 SASEGT. CDR3 length equals 15 residues. The CDR3 reads CASTERVSGRDTQYF. The CDR3 DNA follows: TGTGCCAGCACCGAACGGGTTAGCGGGAGGGATACGCAGTATTTT.

The CDR3 is CASSRSGNVGDTQYF. Here the CDR3 DNA reads TGTGCCAGCAGTCGTAGCGGGAATGTGGGAGATACGCAGTATTTT. This rearrangement joins TRBV12-3 or TRBV12-4 to TRBJ2-3, with TRBD2 matching over 8 bases. V dropped 5 bases and J dropped 5; count of bases not matched to a gene: 9. The CDR3 extends over 15 amino acids.

This clonotype has a handful of counts. This chain links TRBV3-1 with TRBJ2-3; TRBD2 might be the D (6 bases). The CDR3 contains 14 residues. Per germline, CDR1 LGHDT and CDR2 YNNKEL (reference sequence). The V gene lost 2 bases and the J gene lost 5 bases, with 11 bases spanning the gap. In nucleotides, the CDR3 is TGTGCCAGCAGCCAAACTAGCTTTGGAGATACGCAGTATTTT. Protein: CASSQTSFGDTQYF.